This TCR beta chain was documented in a study of identifying expanded T cells in peripheral blood. The study's findings and limits: Differentially abundant clones: about 1.2 between replicates, around 16 at roughly 2 weeks, 19 at four.

Generated by immunoSEQ multiplex PCR, the TCRdb table keeps only in-frame clones and is missing some. The sample has around 80,000 clones; under 90% are singletons. No infections or other immune events were documented during collection. The CDR3 has 14 amino acids. V lost 0 bases, J lost 5 bases, and 11 bases lay in between. Per germline, CDR1 SGHKS and CDR2 YYEKEE (reference sequence). Turning to this clone: The antigen remains undetermined.

The sequence derives from a person between 18 and 69 years old in good health. The rearrangement uses TRBV5-5 and TRBJ1-2; TRBD1 might be the D (5 bases). Source material: blood. The CDR3 DNA follows: TGTGCCAGCAGCTTGGAGGGGACTGAGTATGGCTACACCTTC. As protein: CASSLEGTEYGYTF.